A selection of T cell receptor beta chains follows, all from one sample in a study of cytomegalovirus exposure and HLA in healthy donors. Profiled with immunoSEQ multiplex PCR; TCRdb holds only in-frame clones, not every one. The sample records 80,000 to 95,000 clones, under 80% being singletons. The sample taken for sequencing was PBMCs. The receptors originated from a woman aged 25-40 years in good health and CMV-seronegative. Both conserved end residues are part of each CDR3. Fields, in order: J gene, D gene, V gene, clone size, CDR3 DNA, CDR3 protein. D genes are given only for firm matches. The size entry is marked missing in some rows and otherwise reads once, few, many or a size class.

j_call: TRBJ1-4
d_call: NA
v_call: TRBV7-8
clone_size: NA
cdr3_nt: TGTGCCAGCAGCACAGTACAGGGCCTCCGGGATAATGAAAAACTGTTTTTT
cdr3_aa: CASSTVQGLRDNEKLFF

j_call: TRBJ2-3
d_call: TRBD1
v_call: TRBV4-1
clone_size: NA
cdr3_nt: TGCGCCAGCAGCCACGGGACAGGTGAGGATACGCAGTATTTT
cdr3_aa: CASSHGTGEDTQYF

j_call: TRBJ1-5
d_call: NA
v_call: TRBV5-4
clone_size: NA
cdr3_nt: TGTGCCAGCAGCTTGGAAGCCAATCAGCCCCAGCATTTT
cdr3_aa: CASSLEANQPQHF

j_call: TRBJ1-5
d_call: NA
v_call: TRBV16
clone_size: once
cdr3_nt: TGTGCCAGCATCCCGGGGGGAGGCAATCAGCCCCAGCATTTT
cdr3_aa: CASIPGGGNQPQHF

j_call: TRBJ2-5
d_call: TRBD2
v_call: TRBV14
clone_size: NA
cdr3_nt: TGTGCCAGCAGCCTGCGACTAGCGGGGGGCTCGGAGACCCAGTACTTC
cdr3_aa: CASSLRLAGGSETQYF

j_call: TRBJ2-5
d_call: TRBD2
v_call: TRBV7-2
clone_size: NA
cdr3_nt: TGTGCCAGCAGCTTAGCGGGAGGGCCGGGGACCCAGTACTTC
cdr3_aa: CASSLAGGPGTQYF

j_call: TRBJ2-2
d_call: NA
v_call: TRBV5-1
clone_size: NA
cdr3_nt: TGCGCCAGCAGCGGAGGAGAGGGCACCGGGGAGCTGTTTTTT
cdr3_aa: CASSGGEGTGELFF

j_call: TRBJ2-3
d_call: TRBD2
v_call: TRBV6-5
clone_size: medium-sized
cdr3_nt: TGTGCCAGCAGTTACGTGCGGGGGGGCCCAGCAGATACGCAGTATTTT
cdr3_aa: CASSYVRGGPADTQYF

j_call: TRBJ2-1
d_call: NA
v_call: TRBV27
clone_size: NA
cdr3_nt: TGTGCCAGCAGTTCTCTCCCTATCCTAACCTACAATGAGCAGTTCTTC
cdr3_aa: CASSSLPILTYNEQFF

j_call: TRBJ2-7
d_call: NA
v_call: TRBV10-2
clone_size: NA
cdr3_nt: TGCGCCAGCAGTGAGTTGGGGAGTTACGAGCAGTACTTC
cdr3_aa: CASSELGSYEQYF

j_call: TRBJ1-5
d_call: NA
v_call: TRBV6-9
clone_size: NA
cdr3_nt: TGTGCCAGCAGTCCACAGGGATTTGAGCCCCAGCATTTT
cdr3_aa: CASSPQGFEPQHF

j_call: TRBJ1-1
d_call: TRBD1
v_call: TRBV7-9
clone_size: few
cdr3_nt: TGTGCCAGCAGCTTGGTTGCCCAGGGGGCAGGGAGGACTGAAGCTTTCTTT
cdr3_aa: CASSLVAQGAGRTEAFF

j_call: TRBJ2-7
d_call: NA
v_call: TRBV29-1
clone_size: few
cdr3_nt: TGCAGCGTTCTACAGGACTACGAGCAGTACTTC
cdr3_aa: CSVLQDYEQYF

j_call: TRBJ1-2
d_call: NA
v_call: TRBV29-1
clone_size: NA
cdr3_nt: TGCAGCGTTGGTTTTAGTGCCAACTATGGCTACACCTTC
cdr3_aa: CSVGFSANYGYTF

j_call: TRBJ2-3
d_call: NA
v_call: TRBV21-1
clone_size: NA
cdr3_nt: TGTGTCCGCCACTTCCGGGACAGGGGTGCGCCAGATACGCAGTATTTT
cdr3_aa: CVRHFRDRGAPDTQYF

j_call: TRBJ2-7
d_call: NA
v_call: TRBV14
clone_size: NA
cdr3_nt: TGTGCCAGCAGCCGTGTGGAGGGGGGGACCTACGAGCAGTACTTC
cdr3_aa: CASSRVEGGTYEQYF

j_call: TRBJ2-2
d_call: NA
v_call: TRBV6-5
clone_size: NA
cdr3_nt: TGTGCCAGCAGTTACAGCAAGCGGCCTGCCGGGGAGCTGTTTTTT
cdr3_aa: CASSYSKRPAGELFF

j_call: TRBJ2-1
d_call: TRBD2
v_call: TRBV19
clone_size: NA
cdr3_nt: TGTGCCAGTAGTAGGGGGGGTTTTTACAATGAGCAGTTCTTC
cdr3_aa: CASSRGGFYNEQFF

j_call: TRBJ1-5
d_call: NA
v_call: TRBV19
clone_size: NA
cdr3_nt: TGTGCCAGTAGTGCACGCTCGGGAGGGGCCAACAATCAGCCCCAGCATTTT
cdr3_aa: CASSARSGGANNQPQHF

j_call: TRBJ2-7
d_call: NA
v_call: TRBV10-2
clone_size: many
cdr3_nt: TGCGCCAGCAGTGAGTCGGGCAGTCGTAAGTACTTC
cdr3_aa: CASSESGSRKYF

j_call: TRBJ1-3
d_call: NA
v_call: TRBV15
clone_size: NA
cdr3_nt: TGTGCCACCAGCAGAGATAGAGGGGGAAACACCATATATTTT
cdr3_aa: CATSRDRGGNTIYF

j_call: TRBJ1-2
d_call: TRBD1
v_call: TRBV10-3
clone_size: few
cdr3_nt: TGTGCCATCAGTGAGACGGGACAGGGCCATGGCTACACCTTC
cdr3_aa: CAISETGQGHGYTF

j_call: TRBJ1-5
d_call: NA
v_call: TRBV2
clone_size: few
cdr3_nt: TGTGCCACCCGGGAGGGGTATAGCAATCAGCCCCAGCATTTT
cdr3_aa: CATREGYSNQPQHF

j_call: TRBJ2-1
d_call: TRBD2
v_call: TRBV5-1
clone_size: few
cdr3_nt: TGCGCCAGCAGCTTGGGTGGCGGGGGAACTACTAATGAGCAGTTCTTC
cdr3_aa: CASSLGGGGTTNEQFF

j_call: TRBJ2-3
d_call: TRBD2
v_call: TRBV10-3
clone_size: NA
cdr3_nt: TGTGCCATCACCTCTAGCGGGAGCGGAGATACGCAGTATTTT
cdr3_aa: CAITSSGSGDTQYF

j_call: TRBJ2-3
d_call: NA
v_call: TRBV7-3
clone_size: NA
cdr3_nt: TGTGCCAGCAGCTTAGCGGTTTCAGATACGCAGTATTTT
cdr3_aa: CASSLAVSDTQYF

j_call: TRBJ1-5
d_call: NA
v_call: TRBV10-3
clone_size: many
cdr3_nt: TGTGCCATCAGTGCCGGCGAGGGGGGGAGACAGCCCCAGCATTTT
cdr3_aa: CAISAGEGGRQPQHF

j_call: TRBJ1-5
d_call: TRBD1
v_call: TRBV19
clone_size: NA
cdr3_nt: TGTGCCAGTAGTCGGGACAGGGGGGGGAGCAATCAGCCCCAGCATTTT
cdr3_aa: CASSRDRGGSNQPQHF

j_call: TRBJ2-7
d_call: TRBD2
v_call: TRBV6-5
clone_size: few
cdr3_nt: TGTGCCAGCAGTTACTCAGGCGGGAGTCCCTACGAGCAGTACTTC
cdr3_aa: CASSYSGGSPYEQYF

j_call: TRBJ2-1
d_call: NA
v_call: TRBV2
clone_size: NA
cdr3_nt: TGTGCCAGCAGCCGGCCGGAGGGCGGCACCGCGAAGCAGTTCTTC
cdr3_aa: CASSRPEGGTAKQFF

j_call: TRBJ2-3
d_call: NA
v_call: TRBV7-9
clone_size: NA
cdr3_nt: TGTGCCAGCAGCTTAGTAAGGAGTTTAGGCACAGATACGCAGTATTTT
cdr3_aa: CASSLVRSLGTDTQYF

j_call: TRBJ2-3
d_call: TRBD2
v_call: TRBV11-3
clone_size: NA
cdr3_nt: TGTGCCAGCAGCTTAGCAGCGGGGAAGCAGTATTTT
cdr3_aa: CASSLAAGKQYF

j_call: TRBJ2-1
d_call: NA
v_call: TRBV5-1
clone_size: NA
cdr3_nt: TGCGCCAGCAGCTTGGGGGGAGTGGCAGGAGGGGAGCAGTTCTTC
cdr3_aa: CASSLGGVAGGEQFF